This T cell receptor beta chain was recorded in a study of PD-L1 blockade in urothelial cancer. About the research overall: As for prior chemotherapy regimens, patients had received 0 to 3.

CDR1 and CDR2 (germline): SQVTM, ANQGSEA. The V end lost 6 bases, the J end lost 2 bases, and 9 bases lay between the germline ends. This CDR3 region has 12 residues. The time point denotes: pretreatment peripheral blood. This clone has just a few counts. TCR analog templates of synthetic origin were spiked into each PCR. The table came from immunoSEQ multiplex PCR; TCRdb's copy has only in-frame clones and leaves some out. The table records 50,000 to 70,000 clones, approximately 80% of them present only once. The clonotype was recovered from a man aged 70 or older with urothelial cancer. The starting material was PBMCs, obtained around atezolizumab (anti-PD-L1) treatment. The chain links TRBV29-1 to TRBJ2-3; D is possibly TRBD2 (6 bases). In DNA form, the CDR3 reads TGCAGCGTCGCGGGGTTCACAGATACGCAGTATTTT. It is translated as CSVAGFTDTQYF.